The next 7 T cell receptor beta chains were all read from a single sample in a study of human T cells and chemical hapten exposure. The study used a library that attached unique molecular identifiers to individual cDNA molecules. TCRdb reprocessed the reads with MiXCR, giving one entry per CDR3 protein. Seen here are about 120,000 distinct CDR3 sequences, 8.5% to 9% observed once, and the top ten hold 1.1% to 1.5%. The total RNA was obtained from whole blood that was not fractionated. Material: whole blood. Receptor source: a human donor in good health. Some clones in this sample may be carry-over from other donors' samples.

This clonotype appeared a few times. The CDR3 region is CSVEQGGYGYTF. Here the CDR3 DNA reads TGCAGCGTTGAACAGGGAGGCTATGGCTACACCTTC. The chain has TRBV29-1 and TRBJ1-2, with D possibly matching TRBD1 (5 bases). CDR3 length: 12 amino acids. Trimming stripped 2 bases from V and 4 bases from J, with 8 bases between. Germline V CDR1 and CDR2: SQVTM, ANQGSEA.

The rearrangement uses TRBV5-4 and TRBJ2-3; D is uncertain. This CDR3 is built from 11 residues. Germline V gives CDR1 SGHNT, CDR2 YYREEE (reference sequence). The V end lost 1 base, the J end lost 6 bases, and 3 bases lay between the germline ends. The CDR3 spells CASSLSDTQYF. The CDR3 region has the DNA TGTGCCAGCAGCTTGAGCGATACGCAGTATTTT.

Remarks on this clonotype: The junction does not match germline at one end; this may be a read error. The V and J genes are TRBV7-8 and TRBJ2-5; 8 bases fit TRBD2. Looked up from germline, CDR1 is SGHVS and CDR2 is FQNEAQ. This CDR3 has 16 residues. Written as DNA, the CDR3 is TGTGTCAGCAGCCCTGACGTCGGGGGGGAATCAGAGACCCAGTACTTC. Protein product: CVSSPDVGGESETQYF.

This chain uses TRBV15 with TRBJ2-3, with D possibly being TRBD2 (6 bases). Deletions cut 1 base from V and 2 bases from J, with 16 bases between. Germline V lookup: CDR1 LNHNV, CDR2 YYDKDF (reference sequence). The CDR3 is made up of 17 amino acids. CDR3 region: CATSRVSGLAPTDTQYF. CDR3 in DNA: TGTGCCACCAGCAGAGTCTCGGGACTGGCCCCCACAGATACGCAGTATTTT. The full variable domain, completed using reference TRBV15 and TRBJ2-3, is DAMVIQNPRYQVTQFGKPVTLSCSQTLNHNVMYWYQQKSSQAPKLLFHYYDKDFNNEADTPDNFQSRRPNTSFCFLDIRSPGLGDTAMYLCATSRVSGLAPTDTQYFGPGTRLTVL.

This clonotype appeared a few times. The rearrangement uses TRBV5-1 and TRBJ2-7; 8 bases are a match to TRBD1. Trimming removed 4 bases from V and 0 bases from J; junction bases left unmatched: 6. CDR1 and CDR2 (germline): SGHRS, YFSETQ. The CDR3 spans 15 residues. The CDR3 DNA sequence: TGCGCCAGCAGCCAGGGACAGGTGAGCTCCTACGAGCAGTACTTC. Protein product: CASSQGQVSSYEQYF.

This rearrangement joins TRBV20-1 to TRBJ1-4; D is possibly TRBD1 (5 bases). V was clipped by 6 bases and J by 5 bases, with 10 bases between them. Looked up from germline, CDR1 is DFQATT and CDR2 is SNEGSKA (reference sequence). The CDR3 is made up of 12 amino acids. CDR3 amino acids: CSALGQNEKLFF. DNA for the CDR3: TGCAGTGCCCTAGGACAAAATGAAAAACTGTTTTTT.

This clonotype was counted ten times or more. The gene calls are TRBV27 and TRBJ2-1; weak D call: TRBD1 (6 bases). The CDR3 length is 13 residues. V lost 3 bases and J 15 bases, leaving 18 bases between the germline ends. Germline CDR1 MNHEY, CDR2 SMNVEV (reference sequence). The CDR3 loop reads CASSLGPLGGWFF. The CDR3 bases are TGTGCCAGCAGTTTGGGGCCTTTAGGGGGTTGGTTCTTC.